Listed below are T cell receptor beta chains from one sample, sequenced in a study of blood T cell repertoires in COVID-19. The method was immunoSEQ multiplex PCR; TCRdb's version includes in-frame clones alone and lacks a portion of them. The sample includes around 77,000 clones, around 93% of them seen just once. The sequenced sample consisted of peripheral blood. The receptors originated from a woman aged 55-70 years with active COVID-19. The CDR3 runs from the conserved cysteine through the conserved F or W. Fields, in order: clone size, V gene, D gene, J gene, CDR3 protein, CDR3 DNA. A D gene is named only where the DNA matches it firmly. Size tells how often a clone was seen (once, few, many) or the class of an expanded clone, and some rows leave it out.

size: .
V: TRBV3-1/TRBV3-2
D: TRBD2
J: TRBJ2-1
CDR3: CASSQRASGNHNEQFF
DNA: TGTGCCAGCAGCCAAAGGGCTAGCGGGAACCACAATGAGCAGTTCTTC

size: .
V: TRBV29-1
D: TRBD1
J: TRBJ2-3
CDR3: CSVRQGSYSTDTQYF
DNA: TGCAGCGTACGACAGGGGAGTTATAGCACAGATACGCAGTATTTT

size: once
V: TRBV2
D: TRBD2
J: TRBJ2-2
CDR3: CASKPSGTSGRSRGGELFF
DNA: TGTGCCAGCAAACCTTCCGGGACTAGCGGGAGGTCCCGGGGCGGGGAGCTGTTTTTT

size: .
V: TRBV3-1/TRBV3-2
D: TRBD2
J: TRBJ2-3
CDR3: CASSPGGSTDTQYF
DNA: TGTGCCAGCAGCCCGGGGGGGAGCACAGATACGCAGTATTTT

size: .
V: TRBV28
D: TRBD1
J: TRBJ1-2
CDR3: CASRIDRGVGGYTF
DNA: TGTGCCAGCAGGATAGACAGGGGAGTGGGCGGCTACACCTTC

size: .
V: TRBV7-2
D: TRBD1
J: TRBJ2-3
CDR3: CASSSTKPGQGWDTQYF
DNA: TGTGCCAGCAGCTCCACGAAGCCGGGACAGGGGTGGGATACGCAGTATTTT

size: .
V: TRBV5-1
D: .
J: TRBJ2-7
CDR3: CASHQGPESTYEQYF
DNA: TGCGCCAGCCACCAAGGTCCGGAGAGTACCTACGAGCAGTACTTC

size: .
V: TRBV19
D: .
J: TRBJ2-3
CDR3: CASSIIRGGTDTQYF
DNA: TGTGCCAGTAGTATAATCAGGGGGGGCACAGATACGCAGTATTTT

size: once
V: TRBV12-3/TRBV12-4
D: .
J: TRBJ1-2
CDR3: CASSFGTNYGYTF
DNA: TGTGCCAGCAGTTTTGGCACTAACTATGGCTACACCTTC

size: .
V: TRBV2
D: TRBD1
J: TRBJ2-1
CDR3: CASTGQQGEVYNEQFF
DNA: TGTGCCAGCACCGGACAACAGGGGGAGGTCTACAATGAGCAGTTCTTC